This TCR beta chain was profiled in a study of neurological immune-mediated disorders. This clonotype was seen ten or more times. CDR1 and CDR2 (germline): SGHRS, YFSETQ. Trimming removed 0 bases from V and 14 bases from J, with 14 bases in between. The CDR3 is 13 residues long. The making of cDNA relied on 5'RACE with 10-nucleotide random UMIs. TCRdb re-called the 5' RACE reads with MiXCR, one entry per CDR3 protein. The sample has under 30,000 distinct CDR3 sequences; around 15% are singletons. The receptor comes from a woman in her thirties or forties with HTLV-1-associated myelopathy (HAM/TSP). The chain uses TRBV5-1 and TRBJ1-4; D gene ambiguous. Sequencing was performed on PBMCs. The CDR3 nucleotides read TGCGCCAGCAGCTTGGGGGCTGGGTCGTGGCTGTTTTTT. Residues: CASSLGAGSWLFF.